The present TCR beta chain was sequenced within a study of OX40 agonist ivuxolimab in advanced cancers. Study overall: Recorded diagnoses for dose-escalation patients were hepatocellular carcinoma, melanoma, renal cell or head and neck cancer. Study outcomes and limitations: CD4+ and CD8+ blood T cells expanded clonally by week 6 at 0.1 to 3.0 mg/kg.

Details on this clone: Its target is not known.

The repertoire was sequenced with immunoSEQ multiplex PCR; TCRdb's copy has only in-frame clones and lacks some. The sample contains 50,000 to 60,000 clones, roughly nine tenths of which appear only once. This receptor was obtained from an adult with an advanced solid tumor such as melanoma, head and neck, liver or kidney cancer. Specimen: CD4+ or CD8+ T cells sorted from blood, collected in a trial of the OX40 agonist ivuxolimab.

The CDR3 loop reads CATTENNQPQHF. CDR3 nucleotides: TGTGCCACCACAGAGAACAATCAGCCCCAGCATTTT. V and J are TRBV7-9 and TRBJ1-5; the D is unclear. There are 12 residues in the CDR3. The germline CDR1 and CDR2 sequences are SEHNR and FQNEAQ (reference sequence). The germline V and J ends were trimmed by 10 bases and 3 bases, with 10 bases remaining between them.